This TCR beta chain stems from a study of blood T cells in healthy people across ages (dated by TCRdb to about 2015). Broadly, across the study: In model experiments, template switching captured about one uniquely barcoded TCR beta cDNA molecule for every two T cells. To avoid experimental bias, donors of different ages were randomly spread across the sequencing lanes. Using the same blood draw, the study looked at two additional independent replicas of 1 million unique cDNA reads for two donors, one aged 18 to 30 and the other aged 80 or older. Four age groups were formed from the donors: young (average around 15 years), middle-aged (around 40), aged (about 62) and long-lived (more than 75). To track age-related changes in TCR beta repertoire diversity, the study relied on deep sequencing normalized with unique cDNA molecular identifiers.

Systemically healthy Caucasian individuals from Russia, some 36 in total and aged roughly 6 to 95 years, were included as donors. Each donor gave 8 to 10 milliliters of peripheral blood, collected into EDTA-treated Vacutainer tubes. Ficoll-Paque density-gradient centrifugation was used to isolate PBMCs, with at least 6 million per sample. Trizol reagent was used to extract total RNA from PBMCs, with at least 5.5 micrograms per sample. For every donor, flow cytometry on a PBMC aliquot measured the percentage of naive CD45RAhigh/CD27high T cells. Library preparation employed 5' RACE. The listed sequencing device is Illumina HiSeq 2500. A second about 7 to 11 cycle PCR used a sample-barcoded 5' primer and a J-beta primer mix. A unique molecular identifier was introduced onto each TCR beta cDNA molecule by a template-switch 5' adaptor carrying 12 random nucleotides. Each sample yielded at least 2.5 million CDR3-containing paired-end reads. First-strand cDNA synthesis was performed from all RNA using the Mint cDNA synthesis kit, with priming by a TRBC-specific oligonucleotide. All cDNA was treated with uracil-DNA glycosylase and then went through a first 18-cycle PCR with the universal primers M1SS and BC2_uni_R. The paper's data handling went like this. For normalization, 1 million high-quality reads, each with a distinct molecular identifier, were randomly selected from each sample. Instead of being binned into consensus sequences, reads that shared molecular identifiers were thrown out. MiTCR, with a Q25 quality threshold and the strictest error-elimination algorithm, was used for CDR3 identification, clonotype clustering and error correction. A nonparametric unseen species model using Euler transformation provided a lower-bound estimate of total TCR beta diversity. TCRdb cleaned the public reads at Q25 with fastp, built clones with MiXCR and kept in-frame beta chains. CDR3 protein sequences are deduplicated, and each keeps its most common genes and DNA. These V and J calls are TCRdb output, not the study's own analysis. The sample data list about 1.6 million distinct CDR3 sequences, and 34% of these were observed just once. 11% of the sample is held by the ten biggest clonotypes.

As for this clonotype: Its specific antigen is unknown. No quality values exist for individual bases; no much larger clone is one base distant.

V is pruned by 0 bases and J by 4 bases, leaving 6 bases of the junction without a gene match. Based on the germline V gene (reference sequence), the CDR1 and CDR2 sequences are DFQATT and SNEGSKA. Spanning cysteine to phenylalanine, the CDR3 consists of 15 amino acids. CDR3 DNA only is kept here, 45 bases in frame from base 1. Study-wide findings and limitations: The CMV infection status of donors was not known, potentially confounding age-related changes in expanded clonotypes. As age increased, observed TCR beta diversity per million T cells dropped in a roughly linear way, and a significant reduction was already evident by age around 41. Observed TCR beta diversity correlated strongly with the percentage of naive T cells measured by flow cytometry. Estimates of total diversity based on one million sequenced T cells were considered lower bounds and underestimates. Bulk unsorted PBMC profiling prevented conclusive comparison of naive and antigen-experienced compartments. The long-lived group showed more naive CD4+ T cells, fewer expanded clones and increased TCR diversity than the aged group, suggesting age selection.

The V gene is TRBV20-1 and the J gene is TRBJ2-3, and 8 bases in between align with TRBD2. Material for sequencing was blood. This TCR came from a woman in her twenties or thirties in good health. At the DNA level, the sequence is TGCAGTGCTAGAGATCCAAGCGGGAGTGCAGATACGCAGTATTTT. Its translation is CSARDPSGSADTQYF.